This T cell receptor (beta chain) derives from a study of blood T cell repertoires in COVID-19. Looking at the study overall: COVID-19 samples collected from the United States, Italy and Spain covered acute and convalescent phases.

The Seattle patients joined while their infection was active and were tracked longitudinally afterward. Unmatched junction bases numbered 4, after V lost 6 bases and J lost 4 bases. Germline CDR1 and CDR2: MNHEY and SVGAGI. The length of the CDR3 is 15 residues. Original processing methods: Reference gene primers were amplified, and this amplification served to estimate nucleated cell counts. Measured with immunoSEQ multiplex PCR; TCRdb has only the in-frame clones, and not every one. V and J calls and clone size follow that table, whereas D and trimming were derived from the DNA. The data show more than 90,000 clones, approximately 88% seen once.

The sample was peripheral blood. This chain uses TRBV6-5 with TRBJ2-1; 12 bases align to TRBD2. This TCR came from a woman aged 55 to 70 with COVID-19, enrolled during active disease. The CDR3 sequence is CASSQLAGGYNEQFF. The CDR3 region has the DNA TGTGCCAGCAGCCAACTAGCGGGGGGATACAATGAGCAGTTCTTC.